One and the same sample provided the 6 T cell receptor beta chains below, sequenced in a study of T cell responses to AZD1222 COVID-19 vaccine. Sequencing used immunoSEQ multiplex PCR; TCRdb keeps in-frame clones, though not all of them. The table shows 55,000 to 75,000 clones, with 65% to 80% occurring only once. Source: peripheral blood, taken on day 0 of AZD1222 vaccination. The receptors shown here come from an adult in good health.

For the CDR3, the DNA is TGTGCCAGCAAGGCCCGGGACGCGGGCAATCAGCCCCAGCATTTT. Protein sequence: CASKARDAGNQPQHF. The V and J genes are TRBV2 and TRBJ1-5; perhaps TRBD1 as D (5 bases). The V gene lost 7 bases and the J gene lost 2 bases, with 15 bases spanning the gap. Looked up from germline, CDR1 is SNHLY and CDR2 is FYNNEI. The CDR3 length is 15 residues.

The rearrangement uses TRBV7-8 and TRBJ2-7; D remains ambiguous. Deletions cut 0 bases from V and 6 bases from J, with 12 bases between. The CDR3 is made up of 14 amino acids. CDR1 is SGHVS, CDR2 FQNEAQ, per germline. The CDR3 nucleotides are TGTGCCAGCAGCTTAGCGTCCGGCCTATTCGAGCAGTACTTC. Translating gives CASSLASGLFEQYF.

The chain uses TRBV10-1 and TRBJ1-1; no reliable D call. CDR1 and CDR2 from the germline V gene are WNHNN and SYGVQD (reference sequence). This CDR3 has 17 amino acids. V was shortened by 0 bases and J by 1 base, with 15 bases between the two germline ends. CDR3 sequence (DNA): TGCGCCAGCAGTGAGTCGAGTTATTTATCGAGGAACACTGAAGCTTTCTTT. Translated, it gives CASSESSYLSRNTEAFF.

V and J are TRBV30 and TRBJ2-2; 7 bases align to TRBD1. V trimming: 2 bases; J trimming: 3 bases; junction bases outside the gene matches: 6. This CDR3 is 15 amino acids long. The germline gives CDR1 GTSNPN, CDR2 SVGIG (reference sequence). The CDR3 coding sequence is TGTGCCTGGAGTACCAGGGACAGCGACACCGGGGAGCTGTTTTTT. As protein: CAWSTRDSDTGELFF.

The chain couples TRBV30 to TRBJ1-6, with 9 bases identical to TRBD1. In germline, CDR1 is GTSNPN, CDR2 SVGIG (reference sequence). The CDR3 runs 17 residues. The J segment lost 4 bases and the V segment lost 3 bases, leaving 10 bases of the junction unmatched. The CDR3 loop is CAWSAMDRGVYNSPLHF. The CDR3 coding sequence is TGTGCCTGGAGCGCCATGGACAGGGGCGTTTATAATTCACCCCTCCACTTT.

This clone was found a few times. The chain carries TRBV2 and TRBJ1-6, with D hard to call. CDR1 and CDR2 (germline): SNHLY, FYNNEI. The V end lost 7 bases, the J end lost 0 bases, and 10 bases lay between the germline ends. The CDR3 is 15 amino acids. DNA of the CDR3: TGTGCCAGCAAGAGATCGAGCTCCTATAATTCACCCCTCCACTTT. It yields the protein CASKRSSSYNSPLHF.